This entry lists 25 T cell receptor beta chains sequenced from one sample in a study of OX40 agonist ivuxolimab in advanced cancers. Some clones are missing from TCRdb's copy, which holds only in-frame ones; the method was immunoSEQ multiplex PCR. The repertoire includes tens of thousands of clones, approximately 90% of them detected once, and roughly 0.29% sits in the top ten. Here the sequenced sample was CD4+ or CD8+ T cells sorted from blood, taken in a trial of the OX40 agonist ivuxolimab. The receptors originated from an adult with an advanced solid tumor such as melanoma, head and neck, liver or kidney cancer.

This clone was detected once. The V gene is TRBV12-5, the J gene TRBJ2-3; D is possibly TRBD2 (5 bases). With 5 bases removed from V and 2 bases from J, the gap between germline ends came to 14 bases. The germline CDR1 and CDR2 sequences are LGHNT and FRNRAP. This CDR3 comprises 15 residues. The CDR3 DNA reads TGTGCTAGTGGTCCCGGGGAGCCAGCCACAGATACGCAGTATTTT. Encoded protein: CASGPGEPATDTQYF. Filled out from reference TRBV12-5 and TRBJ2-3, the complete variable domain reads DARVTQTPRHKVTEMGQEVTMRCQPILGHNTVFWYRQTMMQGLELLAYFRNRAPLDDSGMPKDRFSAEMPDATLATLKIQPSEPRDSAVYFCASGPGEPATDTQYFGPGTRLTVL.

The gene calls are TRBV7-9 and TRBJ1-1; D is possibly TRBD1 (5 bases). This CDR3 is built from 15 residues. V was cut by 3 bases and J by 4 bases, with 15 bases left in between. Per germline, CDR1 SEHNR and CDR2 FQNEAQ (reference sequence). The CDR3 protein is CASSFISGQLTEAFF. The CDR3 DNA is TGTGCCAGCAGCTTCATATCGGGGCAACTCACTGAAGCTTTCTTT.

This clone was detected a few times. V is TRBV11-3 and J is TRBJ2-1; 7 positions match TRBD2. J was trimmed by 8 bases and V by 1 base; bases with no gene match: 14. Germline CDR1 SGHNT, CDR2 YENEEA. The CDR3 covers 17 residues. CDR3 DNA: TGTGCCAGCAGCTTAGGAGAGCGGGAAACCGCTAATCATGAGCAGTTCTTC. As protein: CASSLGERETANHEQFF.

V and J are TRBV11-2 and TRBJ2-5; D is undetermined. Germline V lookup: CDR1 SGHAT, CDR2 FQNNGV. The ends were cut back, 5 bases at V and 5 bases at J, with 12 bases in the middle. The length of the CDR3 is 13 residues. In DNA form, the CDR3 reads TGTGCCAGCAGCGACGTTTTATGGGAGACCCAGTACTTC. This codes for CASSDVLWETQYF.

This clone was picked up one time. The V call is TRBV5-4, the J call TRBJ1-1; maybe TRBD1 (6 bases). Trimming took 4 bases from V and 0 from J, leaving 13 bases between them. Germline CDR1 SGHNT, CDR2 YYREEE (reference sequence). This CDR3 is built from 15 residues. The CDR3 loop reads CASSVDRNLNTEAFF. Written as DNA, the CDR3 is TGTGCCAGCAGCGTGGACAGAAACTTGAACACTGAAGCTTTCTTT.

The chain couples TRBV5-4 to TRBJ2-4; TRBD2 aligns across 9 bases. J was trimmed by 4 bases and V by 4 bases; bases with no gene match: 6. Germline values: CDR1 SGHNT, CDR2 YYREEE (reference sequence). This CDR3 region has 15 residues. DNA for the CDR3: TGTGCCAGCAGCCAGACTAGCGGATTAAAAAACATTCAGTACTTC. Its protein product is CASSQTSGLKNIQYF. The variable domain in full, with the rest retrieved from reference TRBV5-4 and TRBJ2-4, is ETGVTQSPTHLIKTRGQQVTLRCSSQSGHNTVSWYQQALGQGPQFIFQYYREEENGRGNFPPRFSGLQFPNYSSELNVNALELDDSALYLCASSQTSGLKNIQYFGAGTRLSVL.

V usage is TRBV7-2 and J usage is TRBJ1-2, with TRBD1 identical over 10 bases. The CDR3 sequence is 15 residues long. CDR1 is SGHTA and CDR2 is FQGNSA in the germline V gene. Losses at the gene ends were 5 bases for V and 4 bases for J; bases not matched to a gene: 7. CDR3 nucleotide sequence: TGTGCCAGCAGCCTCGCTGGACAGGGGGGCTATGGCTACACCTTC. Encoded protein: CASSLAGQGGYGYTF.

The V call is TRBV5-5, the J call TRBJ2-7, with D possibly being TRBD2 (6 bases). Germline V gives CDR1 SGHKS, CDR2 YYEKEE (reference sequence). This CDR3 comprises 15 residues. V lost 0 bases and J lost 5, with 15 bases in between. The DNA of the CDR3 is TGTGCCAGCAGCTTGGCGGCAGGGAGGTTTGACGAGCAGTACTTC. Translation gives CASSLAAGRFDEQYF.

This clone was detected only once. This rearrangement joins TRBV11-3 to TRBJ2-7; D is possibly TRBD2 (5 bases). The CDR3 totals 13 residues. Trimming removed 5 bases at V and 7 bases at J, with 15 bases between. Germline V gene data show CDR1 as SGHNT and CDR2 as YENEEA. CDR3 in amino acids: CASSRTPSGEQYF. CDR3 bases: TGTGCCAGCAGCCGGACTCCGTCTGGGGAGCAGTACTTC.

The chain's CDR3 is CASSLGAESYEQYF. CDR3 DNA sequence: TGTGCCAGCAGCTTAGGGGCAGAGAGTTACGAGCAGTACTTC. The J gene is TRBJ2-7, the V gene TRBV11-3; D is uncertain. This CDR3 region has 14 residues. Trimming removed 1 base at V and 4 bases at J, with 11 bases between. Per germline, CDR1 SGHNT and CDR2 YENEEA. Together with reference TRBV11-3 and TRBJ2-7, the CDR3 gives the full variable domain: EAGVVQSPRYKIIEKKQPVAFWCNPISGHNTLYWYLQNLGQGPELLIRYENEEAVDDSQLPKDRFSAERLKGVDSTLKIQPAELGDSAVYLCASSLGAESYEQYFGPGTRLTVT.

This chain links TRBV10-1 with TRBJ2-2, with TRBD2 identical over 10 bases. V was pared by 5 bases and J by 7 bases, with 10 bases of the junction left unmatched. This CDR3 is 16 amino acids long. Germline V gene data show CDR1 as WNHNN and CDR2 as SYGVQD (reference sequence). The CDR3 spells CASSLFRLAGNGELFF. CDR3 DNA sequence: TGCGCCAGCAGTCTATTCAGACTAGCGGGTAACGGGGAGCTGTTTTTT.

This clone was detected a few times. The chain is built from TRBV10-2 and TRBJ2-2; a weak D match, TRBD2 (8 bases). This CDR3 region has 15 residues. The germline V gene has CDR1 WSHSY and CDR2 SAAADI. Trimming took 7 bases from V and 4 from J, leaving 16 bases between them. The CDR3 sequence is CASKGLAGGTGELFF. DNA of the CDR3: TGCGCCAGCAAAGGACTAGCAGGGGGCACCGGGGAGCTGTTTTTT.

This chain joins TRBV6-5 and TRBJ2-5; no firm D call. Trimming removed 2 bases at V and 9 bases at J, with 13 bases between. The V gene's germline CDR1 is MNHEY and CDR2 SVGAGI. The CDR3 sequence is 13 residues long. The DNA for the CDR3 is TGTGCCAGCAGTTACGGCAGTCAACGGGCCCAGTACTTC. It specifies CASSYGSQRAQYF.

In its sample, this clone was seen once. The CDR3 spells CASSQEGITGELFF. CDR3 coding DNA: TGTGCCAGCAGCCAAGAGGGTATCACCGGGGAGCTGTTTTTT. This chain joins TRBV4-2 and TRBJ2-2; D call uncertain. V was pared by 0 bases and J by 4 bases, with 6 bases between. CDR1 and CDR2 (germline): LGHNA, YNFKEQ. This CDR3 spans 14 amino acids.

CDR3 sequence: CASSPRIQDQETQYF. The DNA of the CDR3 is TGTGCCAGCTCACCACGTATACAGGACCAAGAGACCCAGTACTTC. This chain links TRBV18 with TRBJ2-5; TRBD1 is a possible D gene (5 bases). This CDR3 contains 15 residues. V was trimmed by 1 base and J by 0 bases, leaving 9 bases between them. Germline CDR1 and CDR2: KGHSH and LQKENI.

The rearrangement uses TRBV7-8 and TRBJ1-5; TRBD1 might be the D (6 bases). CDR3 length equals 16 residues. Per germline, CDR1 SGHVS and CDR2 FQNEAQ. With 5 bases removed from V and 7 bases from J, the gap between germline ends came to 21 bases. CDR3 DNA sequence: TGTGCCAGCAGCCGAGGGGGGTCTCCCGTCCACCAGCCCCAGCATTTT. Its translation is CASSRGGSPVHQPQHF.

The chain has TRBV29-1 and TRBJ2-1; weak D call: TRBD1 (6 bases). Per germline, CDR1 SQVTM and CDR2 ANQGSEA. This CDR3 spans 15 amino acids. Trimming left V 5 bases short and J 0 bases short, with 14 bases between. CDR3: CSVRLQGRSYNEQFF. CDR3 nucleotide sequence: TGCAGCGTTCGCCTACAGGGCCGCTCCTACAATGAGCAGTTCTTC.

The chain employs TRBV11-2 and TRBJ2-7; 9 positions agree with TRBD1. J was trimmed by 5 bases and V by 4 bases; bases with no gene match: 6. The CDR3 totals 14 residues. CDR1 is SGHAT, CDR2 FQNNGV, per germline. The CDR3 bases are TGTGCCAGCAGCTCCAGACAGGGGGAACACGAGCAGTACTTC. This gives the protein CASSSRQGEHEQYF. Full variable domain (remainder filled in from reference TRBV11-2 and TRBJ2-7): EAGVAQSPRYKIIEKRQSVAFWCNPISGHATLYWYQQILGQGPKLLIQFQNNGVVDDSQLPKDRFSAERLKGVDSTLKIQPAKLEDSAVYLCASSSRQGEHEQYFGPGTRLTVT.

This clone was detected only a few times. V usage is TRBV18 and J usage is TRBJ1-1; D may be TRBD1 (6 bases). The germline CDR1 and CDR2 sequences are KGHSH and LQKENI. Trimming cost V 6 bases and J 0 bases, with 8 bases left between them. The CDR3 length is 13 residues. The CDR3 loop is CASSTGMNTEAFF. CDR3 bases: TGTGCCAGCTCGACAGGAATGAACACTGAAGCTTTCTTT.

The chain couples TRBV28 to TRBJ1-2; 9 bases agree with TRBD1. This CDR3 contains 14 residues. Germline CDR1 is MDHEN and CDR2 is SYDVKM. The J segment lost 5 bases and the V segment lost 7 bases, leaving 8 bases of the junction unmatched. The CDR3 DNA follows: TGTGCCAGCACAGGGAGGGACAGGGTGTATGGCTACACCTTC. This sequence encodes CASTGRDRVYGYTF.

The rearrangement links TRBV19 to TRBJ1-2; 9 nucleotides align to TRBD1. Losses at the gene ends were 2 bases for V and 5 bases for J; bases not matched to a gene: 6. The CDR3 totals 15 residues. Germline-derived CDR1 and CDR2 are LNHDA and SQIVND (reference sequence). The CDR3 sequence is CASSIKGQGWYGYTF. CDR3 bases: TGTGCCAGTAGTATAAAGGGACAGGGTTGGTATGGCTACACCTTC.

The V gene is TRBV5-6, the J gene TRBJ2-7; tentative D call: TRBD2 (5 bases). The CDR3 is made up of 14 amino acids. Germline V gene lookup returns CDR1 SGHDT and CDR2 YYEEEE. V lost 1 base and J 0 bases, leaving 8 bases between the germline ends. The chain's CDR3 is CASSLTTSSYEQYF. The DNA of the CDR3 is TGTGCCAGCAGCTTGACTACTAGCTCCTACGAGCAGTACTTC.

In its sample, this clone was seen a few times. V gene TRBV2 combines with J gene TRBJ2-3; 7 bases are shared with TRBD2. Germline V gene sequence: CDR1 SNHLY, CDR2 FYNNEI. The CDR3 covers 15 residues. With 6 bases clipped from V and 0 bases from J, the junction kept 6 bases outside the gene matches. CDR3 nucleotides: TGTGCCAGCAGCGCCCTAGCGGCGAGCACAGATACGCAGTATTTT. Translating it yields CASSALAASTDTQYF.

The V gene is TRBV28, the J gene TRBJ2-2, with 11 bases that match TRBD1. V shed 2 bases and J 3 bases; nucleotides not matched to a gene: 8. Germline V gene data show CDR1 as MDHEN and CDR2 as SYDVKM. The CDR3 consists of 18 residues. The CDR3 bases are TGTGCCAGCAGTTTAGATAGGACAGGGGGCATTTACACCGGGGAGCTGTTTTTT. Protein: CASSLDRTGGIYTGELFF.

The rearrangement joins TRBV5-5 to TRBJ2-1; no clear D. The CDR3 totals 14 residues. Trimming took 3 bases from V and 8 from J, leaving 15 bases between them. The V gene's germline CDR1 is SGHKS and CDR2 YYEKEE (reference sequence). The CDR3 reads CASSYAIGRDEQFF. For the CDR3, the DNA is TGTGCCAGCAGCTACGCCATAGGTAGAGATGAGCAGTTCTTC.